This entry lists 10 T cell receptor beta chains sequenced from one sample in a study of CD8 T cells in Susac syndrome. RNA in amounts of roughly 0.5 to 1 ug was reverse transcribed with random hexamers. TCRdb used MiXCR to reprocess the immunoSEQ multiplex PCR reads, holding one entry per CDR3 protein. The data show over 150,000 distinct CDR3 sequences, with nearly 95% seen just once and about 0.09% held by the top ten. Sequenced input: CD4+ T cells from PBMCs. Source of these receptors: a human donor with multiple sclerosis.

This CDR3 reads CASSLERGPYNEQFF. The DNA for the CDR3 is TGTGCCAGCAGCCTCGAGCGGGGCCCCTACAATGAGCAGTTCTTC. V is TRBV7-9 and J is TRBJ2-1; 7 bases are shared with TRBD2. The CDR3 is 15 amino acids. From germline, CDR1 is SEHNR and CDR2 FQNEAQ (reference sequence). The V gene end was trimmed by 5 bases and the J gene end by 2 bases; junction bases not matched to a gene: 6.

The chain recombines TRBV4-1 with TRBJ2-2, with 7 bases identical to TRBD2. V was clipped by 1 base and J by 4 bases; unmatched bases: 6. The CDR3 extends over 16 amino acids. The V gene's germline CDR1 is MGHRA and CDR2 YSYEKL. The CDR3 region has the DNA TGCGCCAGCAGCCAAGCTAGGGACTATTCCACCGGGGAGCTGTTTTTT. Protein sequence: CASSQARDYSTGELFF.

This sequence joins TRBV24-1 and TRBJ2-2, with D possibly matching TRBD1 (5 bases). V lost 0 bases, J lost 2 bases, and 12 bases lay in between. Germline V lookup: CDR1 KGHDR, CDR2 SFDVKD. The CDR3 sequence is 17 residues long. CDR3 in DNA: TGTGCCACCAGTGATTTGCTTGGACAAGCCAACACCGGGGAGCTGTTTTTT. It codes for CATSDLLGQANTGELFF.

CDR3 loop: CASSFLAKNIQYF. CDR3 DNA: TGTGCCAGCAGTTTTCTAGCCAAAAACATTCAGTACTTC. This sequence joins TRBV27 and TRBJ2-4; D unresolved. Looked up from germline, CDR1 is MNHEY and CDR2 is SMNVEV (reference sequence). Trimming took off 3 bases at V and 0 bases at J, with 3 bases between the two ends. This CDR3 has 13 residues.

CDR3 loop: CASSLRENTEAFF. The CDR3 DNA follows: TGTGCCAGCAGCTTGCGGGAGAACACTGAAGCTTTCTTT. The J gene is TRBJ1-1, the V gene TRBV7-9; no clear D. Trimming removed 3 bases at V and 1 base at J, with 6 bases between. The CDR3 runs 13 residues. In germline, CDR1 is SEHNR, CDR2 FQNEAQ (reference sequence).

The genes are TRBV7-3 and TRBJ2-5; possibly TRBD2 for D (5 bases). V was clipped by 2 bases and J by 5 bases, with 15 bases between them. This CDR3 spans 15 amino acids. Germline V gene data show CDR1 as SGHTA and CDR2 as FQGTGA. CDR3 bases: TGTGCCAGCAGCTTATTGTCGGGGTTAGGGGAGACCCAGTACTTC. It codes for CASSLLSGLGETQYF.

The V call is TRBV9, the J call TRBJ2-1; 9 bases are shared with TRBD2. The CDR3 runs 14 residues. V trimming: 5 bases; J trimming: 5 bases; junction bases outside the gene matches: 5. Germline loops: CDR1 SGDLS, CDR2 YYNGEE. The DNA of the CDR3 is TGTGCCAGCAGGTCGGGACTAGCCGACAATGAGCAGTTCTTC. Translation gives CASRSGLADNEQFF.

The chain recombines TRBV20-1 with TRBJ1-5; TRBD1 matches 8 bases. Trimming cost V 6 bases and J 6 bases; bases outside gene matches: 7. Per germline, CDR1 DFQATT and CDR2 SNEGSKA (reference sequence). CDR3 length: 13 amino acids. For the CDR3, the DNA is TGCAGTGCCAGACAGGGGACGAGTCAGCCCCAGCATTTT. It specifies CSARQGTSQPQHF.

The rearrangement joins TRBV4-1 to TRBJ2-7, with TRBD2 matching 11 bases. This CDR3 comprises 15 residues. Per germline, CDR1 MGHRA and CDR2 YSYEKL. Trimming cost V 1 base and J 6 bases; bases outside gene matches: 5. Here the CDR3 DNA reads TGCGCCAGCAGCCAAGTTCTAGCGGGAGGCGTCGAGCAGTACTTC. It yields the protein CASSQVLAGGVEQYF.

This chain connects TRBV12-3 or TRBV12-4 to TRBJ2-7, with D perhaps TRBD1 (5 bases). The length of the CDR3 is 13 residues. The V end was cut by 2 bases, the J end by 3 bases, with 8 bases between. The CDR3 sequence: CASSLRQGYEQYF. The CDR3 DNA follows: TGTGCCAGCAGTTTAAGGCAGGGCTACGAGCAGTACTTC.